The clone carrying this T cell receptor beta chain has just one count. The table came from immunoSEQ multiplex PCR; TCRdb's copy has only in-frame clones and leaves some out. Here the sample spans about 180,000 clones, 83% being singletons. These data belong to a study of blood T cell repertoires in COVID-19. This receptor was obtained from a woman in her seventies with COVID-19, enrolled during active disease. Specimen: peripheral blood.

This chain's CDR3 is CASSLPGPGLGTGELFF. The CDR3 DNA is TGTGCCAGCAGCTTACCAGGCCCAGGCCTGGGTACCGGGGAGCTGTTTTTT. The rearrangement joins TRBV7-3 to TRBJ2-2; D not certain. Trimming removed 2 bases at V and 5 bases at J, with 18 bases between. CDR3 length equals 17 residues. The V gene's germline CDR1 is SGHTA and CDR2 FQGTGA.